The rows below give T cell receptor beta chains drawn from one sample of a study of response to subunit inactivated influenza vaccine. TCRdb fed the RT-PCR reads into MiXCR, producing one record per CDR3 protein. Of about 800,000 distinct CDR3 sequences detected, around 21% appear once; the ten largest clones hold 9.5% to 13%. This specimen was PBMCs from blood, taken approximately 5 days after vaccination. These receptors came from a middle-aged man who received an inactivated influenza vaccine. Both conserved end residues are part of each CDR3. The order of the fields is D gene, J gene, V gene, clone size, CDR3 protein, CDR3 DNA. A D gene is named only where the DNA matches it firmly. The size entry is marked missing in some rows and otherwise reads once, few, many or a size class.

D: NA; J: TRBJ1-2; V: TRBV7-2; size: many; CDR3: CASSLGSLNYGYTF; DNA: TGTGCCAGCAGCTTGGGCAGCCTGAACTATGGCTACACCTTC
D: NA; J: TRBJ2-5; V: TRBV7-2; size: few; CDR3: CASSLSRDSIETQYF; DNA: TGTGCCAGCAGCTTATCCCGGGACTCGATTGAGACCCAGTACTTC
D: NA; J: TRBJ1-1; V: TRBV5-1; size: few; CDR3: CASSALIRGGTEAFF; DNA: TGCGCCAGCAGTGCATTAATCAGGGGTGGAACTGAAGCTTTCTTT
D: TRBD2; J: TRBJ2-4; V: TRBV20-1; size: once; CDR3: CSAFPGLAGGPSAKNIQYF; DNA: TGCAGTGCCTTTCCGGGACTAGCGGGGGGGCCTTCGGCCAAAAACATTCAGTACTTC
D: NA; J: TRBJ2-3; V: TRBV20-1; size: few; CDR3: CSAPGGTRTDTQYF; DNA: TGCAGTGCCCCGGGCGGTACGCGCACAGATACGCAGTATTTT
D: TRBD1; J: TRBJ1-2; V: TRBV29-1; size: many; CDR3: CSANGQGNYGYTF; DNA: TGCAGCGCGAATGGACAGGGGAACTATGGCTACACCTTC
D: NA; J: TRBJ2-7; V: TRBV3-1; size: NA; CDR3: CASSQGSGRGPERYF; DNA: TGTGCCAGCAGCCAAGGGAGCGGGCGGGGGCCTGAGCGGTACTTC
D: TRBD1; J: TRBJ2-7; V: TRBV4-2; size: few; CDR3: CASSHSAPGQVRGEQYF; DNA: TGTGCCAGCAGCCACTCTGCACCGGGACAGGTGAGGGGCGAGCAGTACTTC
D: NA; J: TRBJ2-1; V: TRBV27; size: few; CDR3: CASSLITGVHAGEQFF; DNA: TGTGCCAGCAGTTTAATAACGGGAGTTCACGCCGGTGAGCAGTTCTTC
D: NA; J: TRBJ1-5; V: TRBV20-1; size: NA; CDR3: CSTRVGDQPQHF; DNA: TGCAGTACTAGAGTAGGGGATCAGCCCCAGCATTTT
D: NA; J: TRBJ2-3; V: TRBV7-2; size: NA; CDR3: CASSPRWGGTDTQYF; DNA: TGTGCCAGCAGCCCTCGGTGGGGGGGCACAGATACGCAGTATTTT
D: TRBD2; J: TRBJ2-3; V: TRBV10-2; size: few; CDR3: CASRPSGGADTQYF; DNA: TGCGCCAGCAGACCTAGCGGGGGGGCAGATACGCAGTATTTT
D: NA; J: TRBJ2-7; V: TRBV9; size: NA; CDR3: CASSVGSGVYEQYF; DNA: TGTGCCAGCAGCGTAGGTTCAGGGGTCTACGAGCAGTACTTC
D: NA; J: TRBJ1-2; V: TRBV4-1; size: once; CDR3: CASSQVGTNYGYTF; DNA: TGCGCCAGCAGCCAAGTAGGCACTAACTATGGCTACACCTTC
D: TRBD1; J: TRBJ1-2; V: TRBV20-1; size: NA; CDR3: CSATGTGLYYGYTF; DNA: TGCAGTGCTACCGGGACAGGGTTGTACTATGGCTACACCTTC
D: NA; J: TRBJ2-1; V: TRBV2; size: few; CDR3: CAPSPISTTYNEQFF; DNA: TGTGCCCCCAGCCCAATAAGCACCACCTACAATGAGCAGTTCTTC
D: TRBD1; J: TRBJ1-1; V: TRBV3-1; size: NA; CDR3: CASSQVTGATEAFF; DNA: TGTGCCAGCAGCCAAGTGACAGGGGCCACTGAAGCTTTCTTT
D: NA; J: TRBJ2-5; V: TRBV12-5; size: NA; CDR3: CASGTGTVQETQYF; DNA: TGTGCTAGTGGCACCGGGACGGTCCAAGAGACCCAGTACTTC
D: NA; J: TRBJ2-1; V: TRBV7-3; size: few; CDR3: CASSLNLLSSYNEQFF; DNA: TGTGCCAGCAGCTTAAATCTACTTTCCTCCTACAATGAGCAGTTCTTC
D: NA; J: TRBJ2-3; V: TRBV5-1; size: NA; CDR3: CASSYDRPTDTQYF; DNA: TGCGCCAGCAGCTACGACAGGCCGACAGATACGCAGTATTTT
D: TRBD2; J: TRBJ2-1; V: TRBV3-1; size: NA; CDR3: CASSQGTSGLNEQFF; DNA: TGTGCCAGCAGCCAAGGGACTAGCGGCCTCAATGAGCAGTTCTTC
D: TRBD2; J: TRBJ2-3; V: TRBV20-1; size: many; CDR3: CSARFPSGRFTDTQYF; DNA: TGCAGTGCTAGATTTCCTAGCGGGAGGTTCACAGATACGCAGTATTTT
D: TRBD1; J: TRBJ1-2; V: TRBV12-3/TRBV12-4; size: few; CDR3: CASSSGQGDGYTF; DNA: TGTGCCAGCAGTTCGGGACAGGGCGATGGCTACACCTTC
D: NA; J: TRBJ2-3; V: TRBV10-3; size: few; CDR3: CAISESTSTDTQYF; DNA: TGTGCCATCAGTGAGTCGACTAGCACAGATACGCAGTATTTT
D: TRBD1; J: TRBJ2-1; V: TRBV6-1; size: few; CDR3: CASRLGTAYNEQFF; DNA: TGTGCCAGCAGACTTGGGACAGCCTACAATGAGCAGTTCTTC
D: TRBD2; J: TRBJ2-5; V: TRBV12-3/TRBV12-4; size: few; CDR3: CASSFSGTSGQETQYF; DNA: TGTGCCAGCAGTTTTTCCGGGACTAGCGGCCAAGAGACCCAGTACTTC
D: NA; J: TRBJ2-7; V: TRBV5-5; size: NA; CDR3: CASSLNHLAYEQYF; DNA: TGTGCCAGCAGCTTAAACCATTTGGCCTACGAGCAGTACTTC
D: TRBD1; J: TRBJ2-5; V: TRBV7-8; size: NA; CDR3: CASNLDRLETQYF; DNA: TGTGCCAGCAACTTGGACAGGCTAGAGACCCAGTACTTC
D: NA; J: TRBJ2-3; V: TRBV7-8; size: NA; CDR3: CASSRGGATDTQYF; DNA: TGTGCCAGCAGCAGAGGAGGAGCCACAGATACGCAGTATTTT
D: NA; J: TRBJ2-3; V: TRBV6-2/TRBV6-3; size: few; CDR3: CASKNRAGADTQYF; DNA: TGTGCCAGCAAAAACCGGGCAGGGGCAGATACGCAGTATTTT
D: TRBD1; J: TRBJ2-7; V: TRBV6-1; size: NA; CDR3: CASSEFGTDRYEQYF; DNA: TGTGCCAGCAGTGAGTTCGGGACAGACCGCTACGAGCAGTACTTC
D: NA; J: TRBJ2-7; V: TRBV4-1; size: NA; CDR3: CASSPPTRYYEQYF; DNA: TGCGCCAGCAGCCCCCCGACTAGATACTACGAGCAGTACTTC
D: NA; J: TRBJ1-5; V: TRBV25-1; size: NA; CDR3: CASSDGFNQPQHF; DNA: TGTGCCAGCAGTGACGGGTTCAATCAGCCCCAGCATTTT
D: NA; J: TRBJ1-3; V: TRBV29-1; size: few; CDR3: CSVDSGHPHSGNTIYF; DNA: TGCAGCGTTGATAGCGGTCATCCCCATTCTGGAAACACCATATATTTT
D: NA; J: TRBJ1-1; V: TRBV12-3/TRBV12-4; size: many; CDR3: CASMRQLYMNTEAFF; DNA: TGTGCCAGCATGCGGCAGCTATACATGAACACTGAAGCTTTCTTT
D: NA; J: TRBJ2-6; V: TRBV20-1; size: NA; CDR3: CSARSGRGVSGANVLTF; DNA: TGCAGTGCTAGATCTGGCAGGGGGGTATCTGGGGCCAACGTCCTGACTTTC
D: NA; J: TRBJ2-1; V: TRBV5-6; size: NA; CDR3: CASSLVASDSSSYNEQFF; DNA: TGTGCCAGCAGCTTGGTGGCTAGCGATTCGAGCTCCTACAATGAGCAGTTCTTC
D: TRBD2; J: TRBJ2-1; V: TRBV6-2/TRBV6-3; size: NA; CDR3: CASSYVLAGGYNEQFF; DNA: TGTGCCAGCAGCTATGTTCTAGCGGGAGGCTACAATGAGCAGTTCTTC
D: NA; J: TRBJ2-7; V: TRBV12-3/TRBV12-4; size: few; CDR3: CASSLTLLEQYF; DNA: TGTGCCAGCAGTTTAACCCTCTTGGAGCAGTACTTC
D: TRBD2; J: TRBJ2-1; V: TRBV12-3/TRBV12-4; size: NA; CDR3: CASSLRLADEQFF; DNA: TGTGCCAGCAGCCTCAGACTAGCGGATGAGCAGTTCTTC
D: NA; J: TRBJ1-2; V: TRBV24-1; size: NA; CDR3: CATSDINYGYTF; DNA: TGTGCCACCAGTGATATAAACTATGGCTACACCTTC
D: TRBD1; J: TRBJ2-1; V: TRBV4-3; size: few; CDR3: CASSQDGTATYNEQFF; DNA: TGCGCCAGCAGCCAAGATGGGACAGCGACTTACAATGAGCAGTTCTTC
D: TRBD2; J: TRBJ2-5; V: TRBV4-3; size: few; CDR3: CASSQDWGGLQETQYF; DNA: TGCGCCAGCAGCCAAGATTGGGGGGGTTTACAAGAGACCCAGTACTTC
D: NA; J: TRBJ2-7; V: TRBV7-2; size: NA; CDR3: CASSQWQARSYEQYF; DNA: TGTGCCAGCAGTCAGTGGCAGGCTAGGTCCTACGAGCAGTACTTC
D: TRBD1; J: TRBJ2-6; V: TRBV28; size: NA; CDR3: CASRAGGTPSGANVLTF; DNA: TGTGCCAGCAGAGCAGGGGGTACACCCTCTGGGGCCAACGTCCTGACTTTC
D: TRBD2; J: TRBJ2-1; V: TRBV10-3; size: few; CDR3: CAISVLTLLAGYNEQFF; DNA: TGTGCCATCAGTGTCCTCACCCTACTAGCGGGGTACAATGAGCAGTTCTTC
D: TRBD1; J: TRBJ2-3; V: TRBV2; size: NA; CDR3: CASSTGQGVRTDTQYF; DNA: TGTGCCAGCAGTACAGGACAGGGGGTACGCACAGATACGCAGTATTTT
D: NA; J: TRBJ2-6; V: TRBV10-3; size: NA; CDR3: CAISGPTDSYLSGANVLTF; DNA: TGTGCCATCAGTGGGCCGACAGATTCCTACCTCTCTGGGGCCAACGTCCTGACTTTC
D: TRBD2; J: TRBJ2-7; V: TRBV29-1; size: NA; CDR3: CSVEEEGGEYF; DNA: TGCAGCGTTGAAGAAGAGGGAGGGGAGTACTTC
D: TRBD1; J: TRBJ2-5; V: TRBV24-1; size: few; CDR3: CATSDRQGMGETQYF; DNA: TGTGCCACCAGTGATCGACAGGGCATGGGGGAGACCCAGTACTTC
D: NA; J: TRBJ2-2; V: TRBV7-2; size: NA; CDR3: CASSLARPTGELLF; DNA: TGTGCCAGCAGCTTAGCGCGGCCCACCGGGGAGCTGCTTTTT
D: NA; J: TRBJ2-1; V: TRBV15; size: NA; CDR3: CATRVGKTYNEQFF; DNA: TGTGCCACCAGGGTTGGGAAAACCTACAATGAGCAGTTCTTC
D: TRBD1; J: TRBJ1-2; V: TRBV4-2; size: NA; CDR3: CASSQDGTGNYGYTF; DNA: TGTGCCAGCAGCCAAGATGGGACAGGGAACTATGGCTACACCTTC
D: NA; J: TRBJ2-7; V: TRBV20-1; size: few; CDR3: CSAGDGGRYEQYF; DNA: TGCAGTGCAGGCGATGGCGGACGGTACGAGCAGTACTTC
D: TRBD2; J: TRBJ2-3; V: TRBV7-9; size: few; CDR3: CASSSSGRGPDTQYF; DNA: TGTGCCAGCAGCTCAAGCGGGAGGGGCCCAGATACGCAGTATTTT